This is a list of T cell receptor beta chains from one sample in a study of monozygotic twins with inflammatory bowel disease. After re-calling the 5' RACE reads, TCRdb lists one entry per CDR3 protein, DNA absent. The listing contains some 450,000 distinct CDR3 sequences. The sample comprised blood. The origin of the receptors is a human donor with ulcerative colitis or Crohn's disease, or a healthy co-twin of an affected twin (not recorded which). The CDR3 runs from the conserved cysteine through the conserved F or W.

j_call: TRBJ2-7
v_call: TRBV7-2
cdr3_aa: CASSPRSLSYEQYF

j_call: TRBJ1-2
v_call: TRBV19
cdr3_aa: CASVNTGDAGHYGYTF

j_call: TRBJ2-1
v_call: TRBV4-1
cdr3_aa: CASSQAPGLAEQFF

j_call: TRBJ2-2
v_call: TRBV6-6
cdr3_aa: CASTGLVSGELFF

j_call: TRBJ2-5
v_call: TRBV20-1
cdr3_aa: CSAIGLAGLGETQYF

j_call: TRBJ2-3
v_call: TRBV7-9
cdr3_aa: CASSSGDGSTDTQYF

j_call: TRBJ2-6
v_call: TRBV12-3/TRBV12-4
cdr3_aa: CASSSAGTGITNSGANVLTF

j_call: TRBJ1-5
v_call: TRBV29-1
cdr3_aa: CSVATDSLGNQPQHF

j_call: TRBJ2-3
v_call: TRBV6-5
cdr3_aa: CASSYLRAGEDTQYF

j_call: TRBJ1-1
v_call: TRBV20-1
cdr3_aa: CSARVSQGRSEAFF

j_call: TRBJ2-5
v_call: TRBV20-1
cdr3_aa: CSASLLAGGQETQYF

j_call: TRBJ2-1
v_call: TRBV20-1
cdr3_aa: CSARGGVAEDNEQFF

j_call: TRBJ2-4
v_call: TRBV10-3
cdr3_aa: CAISDGPRQQNIQYF

j_call: TRBJ2-5
v_call: TRBV7-2
cdr3_aa: CASSLVRLAGQGETQYF

j_call: TRBJ1-4
v_call: TRBV29-1
cdr3_aa: CSVETLEKLFF

j_call: TRBJ1-2
v_call: TRBV3-1
cdr3_aa: CASSPTAIGYGYTF

j_call: TRBJ2-2
v_call: TRBV29-1
cdr3_aa: CSVEEEARELFF

j_call: TRBJ2-7
v_call: TRBV7-2
cdr3_aa: CASRLTGTYEQYF

j_call: TRBJ2-4
v_call: TRBV25-1
cdr3_aa: CASSAGASINIQYF

j_call: TRBJ1-2
v_call: TRBV6-1
cdr3_aa: CASRKAGEYGYTF

j_call: TRBJ1-5
v_call: TRBV12-3/TRBV12-4
cdr3_aa: CASSLRGHERNQPQHF

j_call: TRBJ2-7
v_call: TRBV6-2/TRBV6-3
cdr3_aa: CASSRPCEQYF

j_call: TRBJ2-3
v_call: TRBV20-1
cdr3_aa: CSARGGAGTDTQYF

j_call: TRBJ2-7
v_call: TRBV5-1
cdr3_aa: CASSLALYGDYDEQYF

j_call: TRBJ2-3
v_call: TRBV5-1
cdr3_aa: CASSKLDDADTQYF

j_call: TRBJ1-1
v_call: TRBV25-1
cdr3_aa: CASGIGWGPEAFF

j_call: TRBJ2-5
v_call: TRBV30
cdr3_aa: CAWSPTAQFGETQYF

j_call: TRBJ2-3
v_call: TRBV15
cdr3_aa: CATSREELGTDTQYF

j_call: TRBJ1-5
v_call: TRBV7-6
cdr3_aa: CASSKMTGYNQPQHF

j_call: TRBJ1-1
v_call: TRBV25-1
cdr3_aa: CDSSDDGRDTEAFF

j_call: TRBJ2-2
v_call: TRBV5-1
cdr3_aa: CASSERPDLTGELFF

j_call: TRBJ2-7
v_call: TRBV29-1
cdr3_aa: CSVEGADYEQYF

j_call: TRBJ2-3
v_call: TRBV27
cdr3_aa: CASSFVSRVPRGTTDTQYF

j_call: TRBJ2-1
v_call: TRBV5-1
cdr3_aa: CASSLVVAGVNEQFF

j_call: TRBJ2-7
v_call: TRBV29-1
cdr3_aa: CSGLGTSGSYEQYF

j_call: TRBJ2-7
v_call: TRBV19
cdr3_aa: CASSIRQASYEQYF

j_call: TRBJ2-7
v_call: TRBV29-1
cdr3_aa: CSGRDNSYEQYF

j_call: TRBJ2-3
v_call: TRBV20-1
cdr3_aa: CSAREGDTQYF

j_call: TRBJ1-2
v_call: TRBV7-2
cdr3_aa: CASSSQVFAGSEGYTF

j_call: TRBJ2-3
v_call: TRBV12-3/TRBV12-4
cdr3_aa: CASSFVGAADTQYF

j_call: TRBJ1-2
v_call: TRBV7-6
cdr3_aa: CASSSGGQGKDF

j_call: TRBJ2-3
v_call: TRBV12-5
cdr3_aa: CASGSLSTDTQYF

j_call: TRBJ2-7
v_call: TRBV6-6
cdr3_aa: CASSYRGLGEQYF

j_call: TRBJ2-1
v_call: TRBV9
cdr3_aa: CASQSSGTYNEQFF

j_call: TRBJ1-4
v_call: TRBV20-1
cdr3_aa: CSARPLQGPATNEKLFF

j_call: TRBJ1-1
v_call: TRBV5-4
cdr3_aa: CASSWGQGTEAFF

j_call: TRBJ2-3
v_call: TRBV12-3/TRBV12-4
cdr3_aa: CASSSSDTQYF

j_call: TRBJ1-2
v_call: TRBV19
cdr3_aa: CASSIKAHSLIYGYTF

j_call: TRBJ1-3
v_call: TRBV30
cdr3_aa: CACRWAGSGNTIYF

j_call: TRBJ1-1
v_call: TRBV5-1
cdr3_aa: CASSQNVNTEAFF

j_call: TRBJ2-7
v_call: TRBV4-2
cdr3_aa: CASSQDRRQANEQYF

j_call: TRBJ2-1
v_call: TRBV20-1
cdr3_aa: CSARDPGGPDNEQFF

j_call: TRBJ1-1
v_call: TRBV7-2
cdr3_aa: CASSFDRGDTEAFF

j_call: TRBJ2-5
v_call: TRBV12-3/TRBV12-4
cdr3_aa: CASRSAGHQETQYF

j_call: TRBJ1-1
v_call: TRBV5-1
cdr3_aa: CASSLEGVPGGTEAFF